This TCR beta chain was documented in a study of cytomegalovirus exposure and HLA in healthy donors. Notes on the study in general: Across donors, presence/absence analyses took sequencing depth to be roughly uniform. According to an earlier analysis, most TCR beta V segments yielded productive rearrangements about 87% or about 30% of the time. Reports described diagnosis of cytomegalovirus status by the classifier as highly specific and sensitive.

This clone was observed a few times. Its specificity is not known. Researchers ran the PCR with 60 Vbeta and 13 Jbeta primers. Using immunoSEQ multiplex PCR, the repertoire was profiled, and TCRdb retains in-frame clones only, with some absent. This sample carries more than 95,000 clones, roughly 10% of them seen once, and the ten largest clones take roughly 4.6%. The donors, nominally healthy at sampling, likely had unrecorded immune exposures. The sequence came from a young woman in good health and CMV-seropositive. Material: PBMCs.

Here the CDR3 reads CASTDGGTNYEQYF. The CDR3 coding sequence is TGTGCCAGCACGGACGGAGGGACTAACTACGAGCAGTACTTC. The chain uses TRBV2 and TRBJ2-7; 7 bases map to TRBD2. V gave up 7 bases and J gave up 3 bases; unmatched junction bases: 9. Germline V lookup: CDR1 SNHLY, CDR2 FYNNEI. The CDR3 spans 14 residues.